This TCR beta chain derives from a study of blood T cells in healthy people across ages. The length of the CDR3 is 13 residues. The V end was cut by 6 bases, the J end by 2 bases, with 11 bases between. Germline V gene lookup returns CDR1 MDHEN and CDR2 SYDVKM. Together with a sample-barcoded 5' primer, a J-beta primer mix was included in a second PCR lasting roughly 6 to 12 cycles. Each cDNA molecule carried a tag from a template-switch adaptor that contained 12 random nucleotides. TCRdb used MiXCR to reprocess the 5' RACE reads, holding one entry per CDR3 protein. Among 700,000 to 900,000 distinct CDR3 sequences listed, roughly 24% were seen once. The sample also formed part of further work on T cells of mothers and their children.

The rearrangement links TRBV28 to TRBJ2-7, with D hard to call. The sequenced material came from blood. The source is a boy between 5 and 17 years old in good health. CDR3 coding DNA: TGTGCCAGCAGATCCCCCACAGCCTACGAGCAGTACTTC. Translating gives CASRSPTAYEQYF.